This is a list of T cell receptor beta chains from one sample in a study of CD8 T cells in ankylosing spondylitis. In TCRdb, the 5' RACE reads were re-called with MiXCR into one record per CDR3 protein. This table holds roughly 38,000 distinct CDR3 sequences, 10% found once. Material for sequencing was blood, either unsorted or a sorted T cell fraction (not recorded which). Source of these receptors: a male donor with ankylosing spondylitis or in good health (not recorded which). Each CDR3 is given with its conserved first and last residue. Fields, in order: V gene, clone size, J gene, CDR3 protein. Part of the rows lack a size; the others show once, few, many or a class for expanded clones.

V gene: TRBV15
clone size: .
J gene: TRBJ2-1
CDR3 protein: CATSRSSGDYNEQFF

V gene: TRBV15
clone size: many
J gene: TRBJ2-1
CDR3 protein: CATSKDPRYNEQFF

V gene: TRBV29-1
clone size: many
J gene: TRBJ2-7
CDR3 protein: CSVEDLVVHEQYF

V gene: TRBV20-1
clone size: few
J gene: TRBJ2-7
CDR3 protein: CSAKGTSGTSYEQYF

V gene: TRBV7-8
clone size: few
J gene: TRBJ1-6
CDR3 protein: CASSLVWGQTNSPLHF

V gene: TRBV12-3/TRBV12-4
clone size: .
J gene: TRBJ1-2
CDR3 protein: CASSLRGNYGYTF

V gene: TRBV3-1
clone size: many
J gene: TRBJ2-1
CDR3 protein: CASSRTPGGASYNEQFF

V gene: TRBV3-1
clone size: many
J gene: TRBJ2-3
CDR3 protein: CASSQDPLERSTDTQYF

V gene: TRBV18
clone size: .
J gene: TRBJ1-1
CDR3 protein: CASSPRGGEDTEAFF

V gene: TRBV9
clone size: many
J gene: TRBJ2-1
CDR3 protein: CASSVAGGREVGEQFF

V gene: TRBV2
clone size: many
J gene: TRBJ1-2
CDR3 protein: CASKPANYGYTF

V gene: TRBV12-3/TRBV12-4
clone size: many
J gene: TRBJ2-7
CDR3 protein: CASAASYEQYF

V gene: TRBV27
clone size: many
J gene: TRBJ1-5
CDR3 protein: CASSWTVDQPQHF

V gene: TRBV7-3
clone size: medium-sized
J gene: TRBJ1-1
CDR3 protein: CASSLTGNTEAFF

V gene: TRBV11-2
clone size: many
J gene: TRBJ2-1
CDR3 protein: CASTTAVYNEQFF

V gene: TRBV10-2
clone size: many
J gene: TRBJ1-5
CDR3 protein: CASMPDRNQPQHF

V gene: TRBV6-2/TRBV6-3
clone size: many
J gene: TRBJ2-1
CDR3 protein: CASSGTGTSGRAGYEQFF

V gene: TRBV12-3/TRBV12-4
clone size: many
J gene: TRBJ2-6
CDR3 protein: CASSPIAGAYSGANVLTF

V gene: TRBV4-1
clone size: many
J gene: TRBJ2-1
CDR3 protein: CASSQDGTGGPNEQFF

V gene: TRBV20-1
clone size: many
J gene: TRBJ1-1
CDR3 protein: CSASPAGTTEAFF

V gene: TRBV7-7
clone size: many
J gene: TRBJ1-1
CDR3 protein: CASSSDRANTEAFF

V gene: TRBV28
clone size: many
J gene: TRBJ1-5
CDR3 protein: CASSLGGHRGNQPQHF

V gene: TRBV19
clone size: .
J gene: TRBJ1-2
CDR3 protein: CASSILAGYGYTF

V gene: TRBV7-9
clone size: many
J gene: TRBJ2-5
CDR3 protein: CASSLSGSEQETQYF

V gene: TRBV9
clone size: many
J gene: TRBJ1-6
CDR3 protein: CASSVGARGNSPLHF

V gene: TRBV25-1
clone size: many
J gene: TRBJ1-2
CDR3 protein: CASSEEQGSYGYTF

V gene: TRBV20-1
clone size: few
J gene: TRBJ1-5
CDR3 protein: CSAQRQEQSRVSNQPQHF